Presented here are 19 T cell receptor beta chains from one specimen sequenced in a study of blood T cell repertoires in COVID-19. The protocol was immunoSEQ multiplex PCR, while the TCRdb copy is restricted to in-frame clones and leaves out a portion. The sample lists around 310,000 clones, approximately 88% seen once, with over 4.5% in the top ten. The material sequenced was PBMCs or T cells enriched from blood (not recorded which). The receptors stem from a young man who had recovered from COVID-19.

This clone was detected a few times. CDR3 sequence (DNA): TGTGCCAGTAGTATGGGTAGGGGCAATGAAAAACTGTTTTTT. It yields the protein CASSMGRGNEKLFF. The chain couples TRBV19 to TRBJ1-4; TRBD1 is a possible D gene (5 bases). The CDR3 has 14 residues. The germline CDR1 and CDR2 sequences are LNHDA and SQIVND (reference sequence). Trimming shortened V by 3 bases and J by 5 bases, and 10 bases separated the two germline ends.

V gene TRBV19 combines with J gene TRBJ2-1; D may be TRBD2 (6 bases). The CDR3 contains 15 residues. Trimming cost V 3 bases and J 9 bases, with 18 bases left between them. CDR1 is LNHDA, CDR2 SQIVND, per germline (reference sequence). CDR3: CASSIGFRTIREQFF. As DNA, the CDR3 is TGTGCCAGTAGTATTGGGTTTCGGACTATACGTGAGCAGTTCTTC. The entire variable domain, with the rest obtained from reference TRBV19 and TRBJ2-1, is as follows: DGGITQSPKYLFRKEGQNVTLSCEQNLNHDAMYWYRQDPGQGLRLIYYSQIVNDFQKGDIAEGYSVSREKKESFPLTVTSAQKNPTAFYLCASSIGFRTIREQFFGPGTRLTVL.

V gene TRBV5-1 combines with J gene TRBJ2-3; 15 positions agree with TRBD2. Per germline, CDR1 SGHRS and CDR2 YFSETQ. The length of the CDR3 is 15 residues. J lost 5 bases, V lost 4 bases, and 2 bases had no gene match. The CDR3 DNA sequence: TGCGCCAGCAGCCCGGGACTAGCGGGGGGAGATACGCAGTATTTT. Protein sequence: CASSPGLAGGDTQYF.

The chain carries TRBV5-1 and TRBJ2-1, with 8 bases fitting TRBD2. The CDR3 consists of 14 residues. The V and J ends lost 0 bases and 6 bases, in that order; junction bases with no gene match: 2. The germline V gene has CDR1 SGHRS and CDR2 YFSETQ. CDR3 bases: TGCGCCAGCAGCTTGGTCCGGGGGGGCAATGAGCAGTTCTTC. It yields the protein CASSLVRGGNEQFF.

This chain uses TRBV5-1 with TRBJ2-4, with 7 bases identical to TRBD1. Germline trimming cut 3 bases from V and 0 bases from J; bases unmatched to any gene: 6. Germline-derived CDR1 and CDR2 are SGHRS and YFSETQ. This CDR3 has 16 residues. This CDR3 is CASSSGQELAKNIQYF. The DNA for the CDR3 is TGCGCCAGCAGCTCCGGACAGGAACTAGCCAAAAACATTCAGTACTTC.

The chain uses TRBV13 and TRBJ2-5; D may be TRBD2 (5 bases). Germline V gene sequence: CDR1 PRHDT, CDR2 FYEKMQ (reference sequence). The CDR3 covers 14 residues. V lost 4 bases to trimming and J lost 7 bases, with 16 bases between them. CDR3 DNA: TGTGCCAGCAGCTCGCGGACTGTACGTGGGACCCAGTACTTC. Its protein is CASSSRTVRGTQYF.

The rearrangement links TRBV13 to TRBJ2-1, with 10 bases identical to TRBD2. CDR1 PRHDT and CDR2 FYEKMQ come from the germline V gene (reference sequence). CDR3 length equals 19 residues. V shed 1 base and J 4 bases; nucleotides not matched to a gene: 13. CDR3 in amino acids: CASSLVLAGAWELYNEQFF. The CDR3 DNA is TGTGCCAGCAGCTTAGTTCTAGCGGGGGCCTGGGAATTATACAATGAGCAGTTCTTC. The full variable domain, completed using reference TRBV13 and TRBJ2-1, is AAGVIQSPRHLIKEKRETATLKCYPIPRHDTVYWYQQGPGQDPQFLISFYEKMQSDKGSIPDRFSAQQFSDYHSELNMSSLELGDSALYFCASSLVLAGAWELYNEQFFGPGTRLTVL.

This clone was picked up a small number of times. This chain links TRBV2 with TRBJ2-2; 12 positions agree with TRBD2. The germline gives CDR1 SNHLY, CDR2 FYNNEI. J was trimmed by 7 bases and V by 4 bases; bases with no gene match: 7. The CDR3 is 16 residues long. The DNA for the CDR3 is TGTGCCAGCAGTGGGCTAGCGGGGGGGTCCGGCGGGGAGCTGTTTTTT. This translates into CASSGLAGGSGGELFF.

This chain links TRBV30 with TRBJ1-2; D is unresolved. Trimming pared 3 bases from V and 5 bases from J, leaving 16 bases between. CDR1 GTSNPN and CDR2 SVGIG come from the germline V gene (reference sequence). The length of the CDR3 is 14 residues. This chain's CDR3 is CAWSYEEGPYGYTF. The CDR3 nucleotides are TGTGCCTGGAGCTACGAGGAAGGCCCATATGGCTACACCTTC. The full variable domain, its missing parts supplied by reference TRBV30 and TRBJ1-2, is SQTIHQWPATLVQPVGSPLSLECTVEGTSNPNLYWYRQAAGRGLQLLFYSVGIGQISSEVPQNLSASRPQDRQFILSSKKLLLSDSGFYLCAWSYEEGPYGYTFGSGTRLTVV.

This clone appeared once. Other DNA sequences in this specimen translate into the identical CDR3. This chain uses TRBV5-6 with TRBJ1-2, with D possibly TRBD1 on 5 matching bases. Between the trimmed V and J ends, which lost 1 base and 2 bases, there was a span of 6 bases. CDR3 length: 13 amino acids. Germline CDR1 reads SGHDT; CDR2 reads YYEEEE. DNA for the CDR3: TGTGCCAGCAGCTTGAGGGGAAACTATGGCTACACCTTC. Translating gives CASSLRGNYGYTF.

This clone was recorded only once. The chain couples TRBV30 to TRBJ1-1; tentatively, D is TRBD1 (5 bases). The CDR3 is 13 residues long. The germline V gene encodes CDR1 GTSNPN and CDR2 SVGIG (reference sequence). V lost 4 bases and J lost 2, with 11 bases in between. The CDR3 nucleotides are TGTGCCTGGAAAGAACAGGATAACACTGAAGCTTTCTTT. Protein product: CAWKEQDNTEAFF.

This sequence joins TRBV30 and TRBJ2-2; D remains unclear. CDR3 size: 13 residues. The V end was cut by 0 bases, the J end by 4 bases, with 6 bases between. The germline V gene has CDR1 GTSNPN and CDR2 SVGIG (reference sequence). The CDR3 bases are TGTGCCTGGAGTGTCCAGGTCACCGGGGAGCTGTTTTTT. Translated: CAWSVQVTGELFF.

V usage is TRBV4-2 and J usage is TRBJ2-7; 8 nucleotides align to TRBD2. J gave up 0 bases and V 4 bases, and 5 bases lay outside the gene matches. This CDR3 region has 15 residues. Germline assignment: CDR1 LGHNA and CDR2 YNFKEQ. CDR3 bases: TGTGCCAGCAGCCGCCGACTAGCGAACTCCTACGAGCAGTACTTC. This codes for CASSRRLANSYEQYF.

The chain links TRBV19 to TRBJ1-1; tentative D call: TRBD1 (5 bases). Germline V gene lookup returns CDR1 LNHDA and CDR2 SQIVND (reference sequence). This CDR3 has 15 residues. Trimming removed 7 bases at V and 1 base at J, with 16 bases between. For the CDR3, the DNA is TGTGCCAGTATCGCGACCGACAGAAAGAACACTGAAGCTTTCTTT. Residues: CASIATDRKNTEAFF.

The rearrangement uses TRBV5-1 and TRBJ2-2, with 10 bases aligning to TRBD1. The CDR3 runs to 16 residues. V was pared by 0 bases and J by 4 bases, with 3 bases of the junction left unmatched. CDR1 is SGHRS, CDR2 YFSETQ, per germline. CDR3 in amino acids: CASSLGQGAPTGELFF. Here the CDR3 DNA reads TGCGCCAGCAGCTTGGGACAGGGGGCGCCCACCGGGGAGCTGTTTTTT. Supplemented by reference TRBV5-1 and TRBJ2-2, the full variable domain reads KAGVTQTPRYLIKTRGQQVTLSCSPISGHRSVSWYQQTPGQGLQFLFEYFSETQRNKGNFPGRFSGRQFSNSRSEMNVSTLELGDSALYLCASSLGQGAPTGELFFGEGSRLTVL.

In DNA, the CDR3 is TGTGCCAGCAGCACGACTCCCACAGATACGCAGTATTTT. Protein sequence: CASSTTPTDTQYF. The chain is built from TRBV7-9 and TRBJ2-3; D remains unclear. The length of the CDR3 is 13 residues. V lost 5 bases and J lost 2, with 8 bases in between. Germline CDR1 is SEHNR and CDR2 is FQNEAQ (reference sequence).

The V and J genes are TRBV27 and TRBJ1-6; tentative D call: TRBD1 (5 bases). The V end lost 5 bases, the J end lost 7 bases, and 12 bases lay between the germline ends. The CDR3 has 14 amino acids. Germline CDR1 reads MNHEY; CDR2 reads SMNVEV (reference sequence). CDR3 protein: CASSPGQLNSPLHF. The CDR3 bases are TGTGCCAGCAGTCCAGGACAACTAAATTCACCCCTCCACTTT.

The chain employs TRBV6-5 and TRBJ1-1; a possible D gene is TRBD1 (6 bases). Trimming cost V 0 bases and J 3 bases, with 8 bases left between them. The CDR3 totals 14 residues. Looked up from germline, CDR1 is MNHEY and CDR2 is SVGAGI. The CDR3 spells CASSYSKGDTEAFF. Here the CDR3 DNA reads TGTGCCAGCAGTTACTCGAAGGGGGACACTGAAGCTTTCTTT.

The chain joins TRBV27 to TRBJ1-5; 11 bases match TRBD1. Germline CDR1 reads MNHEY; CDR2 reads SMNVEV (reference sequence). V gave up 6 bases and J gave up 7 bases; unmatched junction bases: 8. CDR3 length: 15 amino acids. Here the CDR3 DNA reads TGTGCCAGCAGGTCTTCGGGACAGGGGGTACAGCCCCAGCATTTT. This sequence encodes CASRSSGQGVQPQHF.